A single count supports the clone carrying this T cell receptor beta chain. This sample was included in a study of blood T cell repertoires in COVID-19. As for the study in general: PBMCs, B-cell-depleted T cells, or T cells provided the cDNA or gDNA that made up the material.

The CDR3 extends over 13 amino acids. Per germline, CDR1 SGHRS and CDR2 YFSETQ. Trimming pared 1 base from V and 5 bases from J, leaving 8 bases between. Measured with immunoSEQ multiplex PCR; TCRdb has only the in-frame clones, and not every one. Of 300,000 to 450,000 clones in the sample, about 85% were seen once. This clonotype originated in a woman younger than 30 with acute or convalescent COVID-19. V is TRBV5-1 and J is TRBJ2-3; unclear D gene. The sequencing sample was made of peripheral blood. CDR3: CASSLLSGDTQYF. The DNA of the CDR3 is TGCGCCAGCAGCTTGCTTTCGGGAGATACGCAGTATTTT.